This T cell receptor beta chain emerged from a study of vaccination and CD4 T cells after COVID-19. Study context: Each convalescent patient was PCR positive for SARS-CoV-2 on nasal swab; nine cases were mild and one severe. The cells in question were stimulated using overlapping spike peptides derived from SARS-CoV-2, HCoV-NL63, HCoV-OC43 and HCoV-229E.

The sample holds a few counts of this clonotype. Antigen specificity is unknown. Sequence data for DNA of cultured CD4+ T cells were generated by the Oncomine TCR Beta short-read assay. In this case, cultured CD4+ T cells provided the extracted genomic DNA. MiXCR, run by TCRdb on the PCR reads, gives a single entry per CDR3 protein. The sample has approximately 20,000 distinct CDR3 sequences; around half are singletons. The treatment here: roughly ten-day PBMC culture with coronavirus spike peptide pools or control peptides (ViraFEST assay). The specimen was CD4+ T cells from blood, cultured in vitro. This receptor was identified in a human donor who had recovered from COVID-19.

The chain's CDR3 is CATSDASGLNNEQFF. CDR3 DNA sequence: TGTGCCACCAGTGATGCCTCGGGACTTAACAATGAGCAGTTCTTC. The chain recombines TRBV24-1 with TRBJ2-1; D may be TRBD2 (6 bases). Germline-derived CDR1 and CDR2 are KGHDR and SFDVKD. The length of the CDR3 is 15 residues. Trimming took 3 bases from V and 5 from J, leaving 13 bases between them.